This T cell receptor (beta chain) was identified during a study of blood T cell repertoires in COVID-19 (dated by TCRdb to between 2020 and 2021). With respect to the entire study: Samples covering the acute and convalescent phases of COVID-19 were provided by collaborators in the United States, Italy and Spain. The material from the prospective study consisted of cDNA or gDNA derived from T cells, B-cell-depleted T cells, or PBMCs. The dataset comprised deeply sampled blood TCRbeta repertoires from subjects exposed to, actively infected with, or recovered from COVID-19. A freely available public database, intended as a resource for researchers studying the immune response to SARS-CoV-2, is where the repertoires were released. Samples were obtained from the ongoing ImmuneRACE study (first 160 participants) and from about 1,300 subjects provided by 6 global collaborators. The sample metadata nearly always contained a de-identified subject ID, COVID-19 status, age in years and sex. HLA class I and class II types, where available, came from metadata supplied by the sample provider rather than from assay-based typing. Results and caveats for the whole study, not just this receptor: Clinical and demographic metadata were provided uncurated, with the amount varying by source and participant.

The collaborating institutions used their own protocols to collect whole blood in K2EDTA tubes. For TCRbeta analysis, collaborators shipped samples as frozen whole blood, isolated PBMCs, or DNA extracted from either of those sample types. Via the germline V gene (reference sequence), CDR1 is LNHDA and CDR2 SQIVND. V sheds 0 bases and J sheds 3 bases, leaving 7 bases between their ends. There are 14 amino acids in the CDR3, from cysteine to phenylalanine inclusive. Left in the record is the CDR3 DNA by itself, 42 bases read in frame from the first base. Turning to this clone: Its antigen remains undetermined. Per-base qualities were not stored, and no clone one base away is much larger.

TCRbeta CDR3 regions were amplified from genomic DNA by means of the immunoSEQ Assay, a bias-controlled multiplex PCR. The study's processing was this. The number of nucleated cells in each sample was estimated from the amplification of reference gene primers within the assay. Sequence reads were collapsed and filtered to measure the absolute abundance of every unique TCRbeta CDR3 rearrangement. For each sample, productive Simpson clonality was calculated as the square root of Simpson's diversity index across productive rearrangements. TCRdb provides this immuneACCESS table in a form limited to in-frame rearrangements. Some clones are lacking; in checked studies, under half of them reflect an unresolved V gene, and why the rest are absent is not known. D and trimming were read from the DNA, whereas the V and J calls and clone size are those reported in that table. This sample comprises 210,000 or so clones, about three quarters of them detected only once. Around 2.8% of the sample belongs to the ten largest clones.

The chain couples TRBV19 to TRBJ2-3; TRBD1 is a weak D gene call, 5 bases matching. This clonotype was sampled from an elderly woman with active or convalescent COVID-19. What was sequenced was peripheral blood. The CDR3 protein: CASSIDRATDTQYF. The DNA sequence is as follows: TGTGCCAGTAGTATAGACAGGGCAACAGATACGCAGTATTTT.